These T cell receptor beta chains were read from a single sample in a study of vaccination effects on CD4 cells after COVID-19. These receptors' antigens are unknown. Sequencing used immunoSEQ multiplex PCR; TCRdb keeps in-frame clones, though not all of them. The table lists about 74,000 clones, roughly 80% of them singletons. The specimen comprised CD4+ T cells from PBMCs cultured without peptide, sampled before COVID-19 vaccination. These receptors all stem from a human donor who received a COVID-19 vaccine. Both conserved end residues are part of each CDR3. A D gene is named only where the DNA matches it firmly. A clone size is listed for some rows: how often the clone was seen (once, few, many), or a class if it is expanded.

j_call clone_size v_call d_call cdr3_nt cdr3_aa
TRBJ2-1 - TRBV11-3 - TGTGCCAGCAGCTTAGGAGTCTCAACCTCCAATGAGCAGTTCTTC CASSLGVSTSNEQFF
TRBJ2-2 - TRBV5-8 TRBD1 TGTGCCTTTGACAGGGCTTGGGACACCGGGGAGCTGTTTTTT CAFDRAWDTGELFF
TRBJ2-5 - TRBV7-2 - TGTGCCAGCAGCTTATGGGGGCGGACCCAGTACTTC CASSLWGRTQYF
TRBJ2-1 once TRBV24-1 - TGTGCCACCAGTGATTCCGACCCCCATGAGCAGTTCTTC CATSDSDPHEQFF
TRBJ1-2 - TRBV5-1 TRBD1 TGCGCCAGCAGCCAAGGACAGGGCGATGGCTACACCTTC CASSQGQGDGYTF
TRBJ2-5 - TRBV5-1 TRBD1 TGCGCCAGCAGCTCGACAGGGGTTGAGACCCAGTACTTC CASSSTGVETQYF
TRBJ1-2 - TRBV2 - TGTGCCAGCAACCCAGGGGACCGAAACTATGGCTACACCTTC CASNPGDRNYGYTF
TRBJ1-2 once TRBV2 TRBD1 TGTGCCAGCAGAATTAACAGGGGGGAAAACTATGGCTACACCTTC CASRINRGENYGYTF
TRBJ1-1 once TRBV15 TRBD1 TGTGCCACCAGCAGGGGGGGACAGCAAAACACTGAAGCTTTCTTT CATSRGGQQNTEAFF
TRBJ1-3 - TRBV4-1 - TGCGCCAGCAGCCAAGTCCTCGGGAGCTCTGGAAACACCATATATTTT CASSQVLGSSGNTIYF
TRBJ2-6 - TRBV5-1 - TGCGCCAGCATCCCGGACGTCTCTGGGGCCAACGTCCTGACTTTC CASIPDVSGANVLTF
TRBJ2-3 - TRBV7-9 - TGTGCCAGCAGCCGCCCGTCAGATACGCAGTATTTT CASSRPSDTQYF
TRBJ2-2 - TRBV5-1 - TGCGCCAGCGCTGACATCGGGGGATCCGGGGAGCTGTTTTTT CASADIGGSGELFF
TRBJ1-3 - TRBV5-6 - TGTGCCAGCAGCTTACGGGGGGCAGCTGGAAACACCATATATTTT CASSLRGAAGNTIYF
TRBJ2-5 - TRBV24-1 TRBD1 TGTGCCACCAGTGCGATCCTTCAAGGGACAGGCCACCAAGAGACCCAGTACTTC CATSAILQGTGHQETQYF
TRBJ2-5 - TRBV5-1 - TGCGCCAGCACCCCAGGGGCCGAGCCGAAGACCCAGTACTTC CASTPGAEPKTQYF
TRBJ1-2 - TRBV7-9 - TGTGCCAGCAGCAGCGGACAGACACAAATGGGCTATGGCTACACCTTC CASSSGQTQMGYGYTF
TRBJ1-2 - TRBV3-1/TRBV3-2 - TGTGCCAGCAGCCAAGAAGGTCCCGTCCGTTACGGCTACACCTTC CASSQEGPVRYGYTF
TRBJ2-1 few TRBV24-1 - TGTGCCACCAGTGAACCGGGACGGGCGGGAAATGAGCAGTTCTTC CATSEPGRAGNEQFF
TRBJ2-5 - TRBV12-5 TRBD1 TGTGCTAGTGGTTTGGACGACAGGGGGCCGGGGGAGACCCAGTACTTC CASGLDDRGPGETQYF
TRBJ2-6 - TRBV5-1 - TGCGCCAGCAGCGGGGGGCTTCCCGGGGCCAACGTCCTGACTTTC CASSGGLPGANVLTF
TRBJ1-5 - TRBV12-3/TRBV12-4 - TGTGCCAGCAGTTCCCAGGTAAATCAGCCCCAGCATTTT CASSSQVNQPQHF
TRBJ1-2 - TRBV30 - TGTGCCTGGAGTGTAGGGCCGATAACGTCCTATGGCTACACCTTC CAWSVGPITSYGYTF
TRBJ2-2 - TRBV7-2 - TGTGCCAGCAGCTTAGGACACGTTACGAACACCGGGGAGCTGTTTTTT CASSLGHVTNTGELFF
TRBJ2-5 - TRBV28 TRBD2 TGTGCCAGCAGCCCCGCAGTAGCGGGGGCTCAAGGGACCCAGTACTTC CASSPAVAGAQGTQYF
TRBJ1-2 - TRBV6-5 TRBD1 TGTGCCAGCAGTTACTCGCAGGGACAGAGTGGCTACACCTTC CASSYSQGQSGYTF
TRBJ2-5 - TRBV24-1 - TGTGCCACCAGTGACGGTGAGGGGGGCAAGACCCAGTACTTC CATSDGEGGKTQYF
TRBJ2-1 - TRBV21-1 - TGTGCCAGCAGCAACCTATACAATGAGCAGTTCTTC CASSNLYNEQFF
TRBJ1-1 - TRBV3-1/TRBV3-2 - TGTGCCAGCAGCCGCGGACAGATGAACACTGAAGCTTTCTTT CASSRGQMNTEAFF
TRBJ1-6 - TRBV12-5 - TGTGCTAGTGGTCCGGGGGGCGCGAATTCACCCCTCCACTTT CASGPGGANSPLHF
TRBJ1-2 - TRBV7-2 TRBD1 TGTGCCAGCAGCTTAGCCTCGGGACAGGGGAGCGGCTACACCTTC CASSLASGQGSGYTF
TRBJ2-3 - TRBV6-6 TRBD2 TGTGCCAGCAGTCCCCCCTGGCGGGGGAGCACAGATACGCAGTATTTT CASSPPWRGSTDTQYF
TRBJ1-2 - TRBV5-1 TRBD1 TGCGCCAGCAGCCAAGACCCACAGGGGGCCGGCTACACCTTC CASSQDPQGAGYTF
TRBJ1-1 - TRBV28 - TGTGCCAGCACTAAAGAACAGGGTTTGTCGAACACTGAAGCTTTCTTT CASTKEQGLSNTEAFF
TRBJ1-2 - TRBV3-1/TRBV3-2 - TGTGCCAGCAGCCGATATCAATTTAGACTTGAGGCTGGCTACACCTTC CASSRYQFRLEAGYTF
TRBJ1-1 few TRBV2 TRBD1 TGTGCCAGCAGTGACCGGACAGGGAACACTGAAGCTTTCTTT CASSDRTGNTEAFF